The 30 T cell receptor beta chains given below trace back to one sample, sequenced in a study of CD8+CD57+ T cells in acquired aplastic anemia. The use of genomic DNA as template underpinned the TCR beta VDJ and CDR3 profiling. TCRdb fed the reads into MiXCR, producing one record per CDR3 protein. The table shows around 430,000 distinct CDR3 sequences, with roughly 34% occurring only once. Patients included in sequencing had previously demonstrated CD8+CD57+ cell expansion by flow cytometry. The sample comprised sorted CD4+, CD8+, or CD8+CD57+ T cells (not recorded which) from PBMCs. The receptors stem from a human donor with aplastic anemia.

This clonotype was seen at least ten times. The CDR3 DNA is TGTGCCAGCAGCCAACTTATCGAAAGTGAAGCTTTCTTT. It yields the protein CASSQLIESEAFF. The rearrangement uses TRBV14 and TRBJ1-1; no reliable D call. Germline V gene lookup returns CDR1 SGHDN and CDR2 FVKESK. V was pared by 2 bases and J by 7 bases, with 11 bases between. The CDR3 covers 13 residues.

For this clonotype: This may be a read error: a much more frequent sequence differs by one nucleotide. The rearrangement joins TRBV7-9 to TRBJ1-2; no definite D call. CDR1 and CDR2 (germline): SEHNR, FQNEAQ (reference sequence). There are 12 residues in the CDR3. The DNA of the CDR3 is TGTGCCAGCAGCTTAGCGGCCTATGGCTGCACCTTC. This codes for CASSLAAYGCTF.

This clonotype was counted once. The chain couples TRBV2 to TRBJ2-7; 10 nucleotides agree with TRBD2. The V and J ends lost 6 bases and 3 bases, in that order; junction bases with no gene match: 8. The germline V gene has CDR1 SNHLY and CDR2 FYNNEI. The CDR3 spans 15 residues. The DNA for the CDR3 is TGTGCCAGCAGCGCCGGACTAGCGGAGAACTACGAGCAGTACGTC. Protein product: CASSAGLAENYEQYV.

This clonotype showed up just a few times. This sequence joins TRBV10-1 and TRBJ2-3; D is unclear. The V end lost 0 bases, the J end lost 4 bases, and 8 bases lay between the germline ends. CDR1 and CDR2 (germline): WNHNN, SYGVQD (reference sequence). CDR3 length: 14 amino acids. DNA of the CDR3: TGCGCCAGCAGTGAGTCCGGGTTTGCAGATACGCAGTATTTT. Amino acids: CASSESGFADTQYF.

The CDR3 spells CASSASLGDTQYF. As DNA, the CDR3 is TGTGCCAGCAGTGCTAGTTTAGGAGATACGCAGTATTTT. The rearrangement links TRBV25-1 to TRBJ2-3; D unresolved. V lost 4 bases, J lost 5 bases, and 10 bases lay in between. Looked up from germline, CDR1 is MGHDK and CDR2 is SYGVNS. The CDR3 spans 13 residues.

Points on this clonotype: This sequence may be a read error, since a much larger clone differs from it by one base. The V call is TRBV14, the J call TRBJ1-2; TRBD1 is a possible D gene (5 bases). Germline-derived CDR1 and CDR2 are SGHDN and FVKESK. This CDR3 has 13 amino acids. CDR3 sequence: CASSDSNRYGCTF. CDR3 in DNA: TGTGCCAGCAGCGACAGTAACCGCTATGGCTGCACCTTC.

The chain has TRBV9 and TRBJ1-3; D ambiguous. Looked up from germline, CDR1 is SGDLS and CDR2 is YYNGEE. V lost 2 bases to trimming and J lost 2 bases, with 14 bases between them. This CDR3 has 16 residues. The CDR3 spells CASSVNRFSPGNTIYF. Here the CDR3 DNA reads TGTGCCAGCAGCGTTAATAGGTTCTCACCTGGAAACACCATATATTTT. Variable domain in full (rest from reference TRBV9 and TRBJ1-3): DSGVTQTPKHLITATGQRVTLRCSPRSGDLSVYWYQQSLDQGLQFLIQYYNGEERAKGNILERFSAQQFPDLHSELNLSSLELGDSALYFCASSVNRFSPGNTIYFGEGSWLTVV.

This clonotype was detected ten times or more. The V and J genes are TRBV9 and TRBJ1-2; D not resolved. Per the germline V gene, CDR1 is SGDLS and CDR2 is YYNGEE. The CDR3 runs to 13 residues. With 3 bases removed from V and 8 bases from J, the gap between germline ends came to 14 bases. The CDR3 DNA is TGTGCCAGCAGCGCCCAGGTGGCCCGGGGCTACACCTTC. Translating gives CASSAQVARGYTF.

Comments on this clonotype: The junction departs from germline at one end; a sequencing error may be responsible. The J gene is TRBJ2-2, the V gene TRBV2; TRBD2 is a possible D gene (6 bases). Looked up from germline, CDR1 is SNHLY and CDR2 is FYNNEI. The CDR3 is made up of 11 amino acids. The CDR3 loop reads CASSEVGGLFF. Here the CDR3 DNA reads TGTGCCAGCAGTGAAGTCGGGGGGCTGTTTTTT.

This clonotype was seen repeatedly, ten times or more. The V and J genes are TRBV24-1 and TRBJ2-1; TRBD2 aligns across 13 bases. CDR1 KGHDR and CDR2 SFDVKD come from the germline V gene. This CDR3 comprises 16 residues. V lost 3 bases, J lost 7 bases, and 5 bases stayed unmatched. CDR3 amino acids: CATSDRTSGSVNEQFF. DNA for the CDR3: TGTGCCACCAGTGATCGGACTAGCGGGAGTGTGAATGAGCAGTTCTTC.

This clonotype was recorded at least ten times. V is TRBV19 and J is TRBJ1-2; D may be TRBD1 (6 bases). The germline V gene encodes CDR1 LNHDA and CDR2 SQIVND (reference sequence). V lost 7 bases and J 1 base, leaving 10 bases between the germline ends. This CDR3 contains 13 residues. This CDR3 reads CASKLDSNYGYTF. In DNA form, the CDR3 reads TGTGCCAGTAAGCTGGACAGTAACTATGGCTACACCTTC.

Notes on this clonotype: The junction differs from germline at one of its ends, possibly a read error. The gene calls are TRBV25-1 and TRBJ2-3; the match to TRBD2 covers 14 bases. Germline-derived CDR1 and CDR2 are MGHDK and SYGVNS. The CDR3 runs 16 residues. The CDR3 protein is CTSSETGLAGVYEQYF. The CDR3 DNA reads as TGTACCAGCAGTGAAACGGGACTAGCGGGAGTCTACGAGCAGTATTTT. The entire variable domain, with the rest obtained from reference TRBV25-1 and TRBJ2-3, is as follows: EADIYQTPRYLVIGTGKKITLECSQTMGHDKMYWYQQDPGMELHLIHYSYGVNSTEKGDLSSESTVSRIRTEHFPLTLESARPSHTSQYLCTSSETGLAGVYEQYFGPGTRLTVL.

This clonotype appeared a few times. CDR3 sequence reads: CSARVPGRGDNQPQHF. In DNA form, the CDR3 reads TGCAGTGCTAGAGTTCCCGGCAGGGGCGATAATCAGCCCCAGCATTTT. This chain links TRBV20-1 with TRBJ1-5; possibly TRBD1 for D (6 bases). V was clipped by 1 base and J by 4 bases, with 17 bases between them. CDR3 size: 16 residues. Germline V gives CDR1 DFQATT, CDR2 SNEGSKA (reference sequence).

This clonotype showed up many times. The genes are TRBV9 and TRBJ1-5, with D perhaps matching TRBD1 (6 bases). This CDR3 has 15 amino acids. In germline, CDR1 is SGDLS, CDR2 YYNGEE. The ends were cut back, 1 base at V and 4 bases at J, with 12 bases in the middle. The CDR3 nucleotides are TGTGCCAGCAGCGTAACGGGGGCCAGGAATCAGCCCCAGCATTTT. Its protein product is CASSVTGARNQPQHF.

This clonotype has a handful of counts. This chain links TRBV5-6 with TRBJ1-5; 8 bases fit TRBD1. V was clipped by 4 bases and J by 7 bases; unmatched bases: 7. Germline CDR1 and CDR2: SGHDT and YYEEEE. CDR3 length: 14 amino acids. The CDR3 here is CASSMTGADQPQHF. The CDR3 DNA sequence: TGTGCCAGCAGCATGACAGGGGCTGACCAGCCCCAGCATTTT.

V usage is TRBV18 and J usage is TRBJ1-6; D remains unclear. CDR1 is KGHSH and CDR2 is LQKENI in the germline V gene. Trimming stripped 5 bases from V and 10 bases from J, with 21 bases between. The CDR3 is 16 residues long. The CDR3 nucleotides read TGTGCCAGCTCAGAAGGAAAAGTCCCCTTTTACTCACCCCTCCACTTT. This sequence encodes CASSEGKVPFYSPLHF.

Comments on this clonotype: Being one base from a much bigger clone, this may be a read error. It is unclear where the CDR3 begins or ends on the DNA, so no DNA is shown, and the CDR3 is as TCRdb lists it. This chain joins TRBV20-1 and TRBJ1-2; no DNA check was done on the table's D call, TRBD1. The CDR3 spans 13 amino acids, including both terminal residues. Germline CDR1 DFQATT, CDR2 SNEGSKA (reference sequence). The CDR3 is CSVVVSGGYGCTF.

A word on this clonotype: A much larger clonotype is one base distant, so this may be a read error. The conserved phenylalanine or tryptophan normally closing the CDR3 is absent here, so this likely arose from a read error. This chain connects TRBV2 to TRBJ1-6; tentatively, D is TRBD1 (5 bases). CDR1 and CDR2 from the germline V gene are SNHLY and FYNNEI. Trimming shortened V by 1 base and J by 0 bases, and 7 bases separated the two germline ends. This CDR3 comprises 16 residues. The CDR3 protein is CASSEEGSSYNSPLHL. CDR3 DNA: TGTGCCAGCAGTGAAGAGGGGAGCTCCTATAATTCACCCCTCCACCTT.

The CDR3 protein is CSLGGGGYGYTF. The CDR3 coding sequence is TGCAGCTTGGGAGGGGGAGGCTATGGCTACACCTTC. The chain recombines TRBV29-1 with TRBJ1-2, with a possible D match to TRBD1 (6 bases). V was pared by 8 bases and J by 4 bases, with 14 bases between. There are 12 residues in the CDR3. Germline CDR1 reads SQVTM; CDR2 reads ANQGSEA.

A few counts support this clonotype. The chain couples TRBV7-9 to TRBJ2-5; D unclear. The CDR3 covers 16 residues. CDR1 and CDR2 from the germline V gene are SEHNR and FQNEAQ (reference sequence). Trimming pared 4 bases from V and 5 bases from J, leaving 20 bases between. The CDR3, as DNA: TGTGCCAGCAGCTCTTACGTGGGAAGACTGGGGGAGACCCAGTACTTC. Translation: CASSSYVGRLGETQYF. The entire variable domain, with the rest obtained from reference TRBV7-9 and TRBJ2-5, is as follows: DTGVSQNPRHKITKRGQNVTFRCDPISEHNRLYWYRQTLGQGPEFLTYFQNEAQLEKSRLLSDRFSAERPKGSFSTLEIQRTEQGDSAMYLCASSSYVGRLGETQYFGPGTRLLVL.

This clonotype appeared a single time. The DNA for the CDR3 is TGTGCCAACCCGGACAGGGGCTCTGGAAACACCATATATTTT. As protein: CANPDRGSGNTIYF. The chain uses TRBV19 and TRBJ1-3; 9 nucleotides match TRBD1. The trim removed 10 bases at V and 0 bases at J, leaving 4 bases unmatched. Germline V gives CDR1 LNHDA, CDR2 SQIVND (reference sequence). This CDR3 contains 14 residues.

The rearrangement uses TRBV2 and TRBJ1-2, with 9 bases lining up with TRBD1. With 0 bases clipped from V and 0 bases from J, the junction kept 2 bases outside the gene matches. The CDR3 covers 16 residues. From germline, CDR1 is SNHLY and CDR2 FYNNEI. In nucleotides, the CDR3 is TGTGCCAGCAGTGAAGCGCGGGACAGGGCTAACTATGGCTACACCTTC. Translating it yields CASSEARDRANYGYTF.

For this clonotype: At one end, the junction sequence differs from germline, possibly due to a read error. V is TRBV12-3 or TRBV12-4 and J is TRBJ1-1, with D possibly matching TRBD1 (6 bases). The length of the CDR3 is 14 residues. The CDR3 is CGSSLGGGVTEAFF. The CDR3 nucleotides are TGTGGCAGCAGTTTAGGGGGGGGAGTCACTGAAGCTTTCTTT.

The V call is TRBV6-1, the J call TRBJ1-4; D not resolved. Germline values: CDR1 MNHNS, CDR2 SASEGT. The CDR3 is 15 residues long. The V end was cut by 6 bases, the J end by 1 base, with 12 bases between. Here the CDR3 DNA reads TGTGCCAGCAGCAGAGAAGGCGGAACTAATGAAAAACTGTTTTTT. It encodes CASSREGGTNEKLFF.

The chain has TRBV24-1 and TRBJ2-6; D is unresolved. Germline V gives CDR1 KGHDR, CDR2 SFDVKD. The V and J ends lost 6 bases and 2 bases respectively, with 10 bases between them. The CDR3 extends over 15 amino acids. The CDR3 bases are TGTGCCACCAGTTTAAGTGGGACTGGGGCCAACGTCCTGACTTTC. Its protein product is CATSLSGTGANVLTF.

The rearrangement joins TRBV15 to TRBJ2-1; TRBD2 matches 16 bases. V lost 1 base and J lost 5; bases outside the gene matches: 5. This CDR3 is built from 18 residues. Germline lookup yields CDR1 LNHNV and CDR2 YYDKDF (reference sequence). The chain's CDR3 is CATSRGGTSGGANNEQFF. The CDR3 bases are TGTGCCACCAGCAGAGGGGGGACTAGCGGGGGGGCCAACAATGAGCAGTTCTTC.

This clonotype occurred many times. The chain joins TRBV20-1 to TRBJ1-2; a weak D match, TRBD1 (5 bases). The CDR3 spans 13 residues. V lost 5 bases and J 6 bases, leaving 16 bases between the germline ends. Germline CDR1 DFQATT, CDR2 SNEGSKA (reference sequence). This chain's CDR3 is CSAPDRQKHGYTF. DNA of the CDR3: TGCAGTGCTCCCGACCGACAGAAACATGGCTACACCTTC.

This clonotype has more than one count but fewer than ten. This chain uses TRBV20-1 with TRBJ1-1, with TRBD1 matching over 7 bases. The CDR3 runs 14 residues. V shed 6 bases and J 0 bases; nucleotides not matched to a gene: 7. Per germline, CDR1 DFQATT and CDR2 SNEGSKA (reference sequence). CDR3 sequence: CSASRGQMNTEAFF. CDR3 nucleotide sequence: TGCAGTGCCTCGAGGGGGCAGATGAACACTGAAGCTTTCTTT.

This clonotype was seen ten or more times. The CDR3 reads CASSPAIGNQPQHF. As DNA, the CDR3 is TGTGCCAGCTCCCCAGCCATAGGCAATCAGCCCCAGCATTTT. The chain couples TRBV16 to TRBJ1-5; no definite D call. CDR1 is KGHSY, CDR2 FQNENV, per germline. The CDR3 totals 14 residues. Between the trimmed V and J ends, which lost 8 bases and 2 bases, there was a span of 13 bases.

This clonotype has at least ten counts. This sequence joins TRBV7-3 and TRBJ2-7; D possibly corresponds to TRBD1 (6 bases). Germline V CDR1 and CDR2: SGHTA, FQGTGA. This CDR3 comprises 14 residues. Trimming shortened V by 4 bases and J by 7 bases, and 17 bases separated the two germline ends. CDR3 bases: TGTGCCAGCAGCTCAACGGACAGCGTGGGGGAGCAGTACTTC. Translating it yields CASSSTDSVGEQYF.